The 27 T cell receptor beta chains below come from one sample, sequenced in a study of cytomegalovirus exposure and HLA in healthy donors. PCR used 60 Vbeta primers and 13 Jbeta primers. Assay used: immunoSEQ multiplex PCR; TCRdb lists only in-frame clones, some missing. The repertoire holds some 100,000 clones, with 74% as singletons. The sample comprised PBMCs. All receptors come from a woman in her forties or fifties in good health and CMV-seropositive.

This sequence joins TRBV19 and TRBJ1-5, with 8 bases matching TRBD1. CDR1 and CDR2 (germline): LNHDA, SQIVND (reference sequence). The CDR3 spans 14 residues. The trim removed 11 bases at V and 2 bases at J, leaving 8 bases unmatched. CDR3 bases: TGTGCCCGACGGCAGGGGGCCGGCAATCAGCCCCAGCATTTT. Protein product: CARRQGAGNQPQHF. Together with reference TRBV19 and TRBJ1-5, the CDR3 gives the full variable domain: DGGITQSPKYLFRKEGQNVTLSCEQNLNHDAMYWYRQDPGQGLRLIYYSQIVNDFQKGDIAEGYSVSREKKESFPLTVTSAQKNPTAFYLCARRQGAGNQPQHFGDGTRLSIL.

The chain joins TRBV19 to TRBJ1-2; possibly TRBD1 for D (6 bases). V was clipped by 0 bases and J by 7 bases, with 6 bases between them. Germline V gives CDR1 LNHDA, CDR2 SQIVND (reference sequence). The length of the CDR3 is 12 residues. CDR3 residues: CASSIDRGGYTF. CDR3 DNA: TGTGCCAGTAGTATAGACAGGGGTGGCTACACCTTC.

The chain links TRBV6-5 to TRBJ1-5; 8 bases are shared with TRBD1. CDR3 length: 15 residues. V shed 0 bases, J shed 7 bases, and the junction held 5 bases outside the gene matches. Germline V gene sequence: CDR1 MNHEY, CDR2 SVGAGI. CDR3 in amino acids: CASSYSQGAGQPQHF. DNA for the CDR3: TGTGCCAGCAGTTACTCTCAGGGGGCAGGACAGCCCCAGCATTTT.

Details on this clone: Other DNA sequences in the sample encode the same CDR3. This chain connects TRBV19 to TRBJ1-1, with D perhaps TRBD1 (6 bases). CDR1 is LNHDA and CDR2 is SQIVND in the germline V gene (reference sequence). The V gene lost 3 bases and the J gene lost 0 bases, with 8 bases spanning the gap. This CDR3 is 14 amino acids long. The CDR3, as DNA: TGTGCCAGTAGTATTCAGGGGTTGAACACTGAAGCTTTCTTT. Translating it yields CASSIQGLNTEAFF.

The J gene is TRBJ2-7, the V gene TRBV29-1, with 7 bases aligning to TRBD1. The CDR3 covers 13 residues. Trimming cost V 3 bases and J 3 bases; bases outside gene matches: 5. CDR1 SQVTM and CDR2 ANQGSEA come from the germline V gene. The CDR3 protein is CSVEGSGGYEQYF. The CDR3 DNA reads TGCAGCGTTGAGGGGTCAGGGGGCTACGAGCAGTACTTC.

The chain uses TRBV9 and TRBJ2-2, with D perhaps matching TRBD1 (6 bases). The germline gives CDR1 SGDLS, CDR2 YYNGEE. The V and J ends lost 2 bases and 4 bases respectively, with 9 bases between them. CDR3 length: 14 amino acids. Here the CDR3 reads CASSVGQPTGELFF. In DNA form, the CDR3 reads TGTGCCAGCAGCGTTGGACAGCCCACCGGGGAGCTGTTTTTT.

CDR3 sequence: CATSSYPTKIQEGFSGANVLTF. Here the CDR3 DNA reads TGTGCCACCAGCTCTTACCCTACTAAGATTCAGGAGGGATTCTCTGGGGCCAACGTCCTGACTTTC. The chain combines TRBV15 with TRBJ2-6, with D perhaps matching TRBD2 (6 bases). V lost 5 bases, J lost 0 bases, and 29 bases lay in between. CDR3 length equals 22 residues. CDR1 is LNHNV, CDR2 YYDKDF, per germline (reference sequence). Full variable domain (remainder filled in from reference TRBV15 and TRBJ2-6): DAMVIQNPRYQVTQFGKPVTLSCSQTLNHNVMYWYQQKSSQAPKLLFHYYDKDFNNEADTPDNFQSRRPNTSFCFLDIRSPGLGDTAMYLCATSSYPTKIQEGFSGANVLTFGAGSRLTVL.

This clone was seen once. The rearrangement links TRBV7-2 to TRBJ2-3, with 11 bases matching TRBD2. This CDR3 has 15 residues. Germline V gene data show CDR1 as SGHTA and CDR2 as FQGNSA. V gave up 2 bases and J gave up 8 bases; unmatched junction bases: 6. The CDR3 DNA follows: TGTGCCAGCAGCTTATTTACTAGCGGGAGTAGTACGCAGTATTTT. It translates to CASSLFTSGSSTQYF.

The chain employs TRBV9 and TRBJ2-5, with 7 nucleotides matching TRBD1. J gave up 4 bases and V 4 bases, and 4 bases lay outside the gene matches. In germline, CDR1 is SGDLS, CDR2 YYNGEE. This CDR3 contains 13 residues. The CDR3 sequence is CASSSEGAETQYF. CDR3 in DNA: TGTGCCAGCAGCAGCGAGGGGGCAGAGACCCAGTACTTC. The entire variable domain, with the rest obtained from reference TRBV9 and TRBJ2-5, is as follows: DSGVTQTPKHLITATGQRVTLRCSPRSGDLSVYWYQQSLDQGLQFLIQYYNGEERAKGNILERFSAQQFPDLHSELNLSSLELGDSALYFCASSSEGAETQYFGPGTRLLVL.

The gene calls are TRBV7-2 and TRBJ2-7, with a possible D match to TRBD2 (6 bases). Deletions cut 8 bases from V and 0 bases from J, with 14 bases between. Per the germline V gene, CDR1 is SGHTA and CDR2 is FQGNSA. The CDR3 length is 14 residues. CDR3 nucleotides: TGTGCCAGCGTCTGGGGAGGCTCCTCCTACGAGCAGTACTTC. Protein product: CASVWGGSSYEQYF.

The sample holds a few counts of this clone. The V and J genes are TRBV7-2 and TRBJ2-3; tentative D call: TRBD2 (6 bases). The germline gives CDR1 SGHTA, CDR2 FQGNSA. The V end lost 5 bases, the J end lost 0 bases, and 12 bases lay between the germline ends. CDR3 length: 15 residues. The DNA for the CDR3 is TGTGCCAGCAGCCCTACCGGGACTAGCACAGATACGCAGTATTTT. Its translation is CASSPTGTSTDTQYF.

V and J are TRBV28 and TRBJ2-7, with 9 bases lining up with TRBD2. The CDR3 spans 13 residues. The trim removed 6 bases at V and 1 base at J, leaving 1 base unmatched. From germline, CDR1 is MDHEN and CDR2 SYDVKM. CDR3 bases: TGTGCCAGCAGGGCGGGAGGGTCCTACGAGCAGTACTTC. It codes for CASRAGGSYEQYF.

This chain links TRBV7-2 with TRBJ2-2; D is unresolved. V was clipped by 2 bases and J by 2 bases, with 6 bases between them. The germline V gene encodes CDR1 SGHTA and CDR2 FQGNSA. The CDR3 has 14 amino acids. In DNA form, the CDR3 reads TGTGCCAGCAGCTTAACATCTAACACCGGGGAGCTGTTTTTT. It specifies CASSLTSNTGELFF. The full variable domain, in which reference TRBV7-2 and TRBJ2-2 provide the parts outside the CDR3, is GAGVSQSPSNKVTEKGKDVELRCDPISGHTALYWYRQSLGQGLEFLIYFQGNSAPDKSGLPSDRFSAERTGGSVSTLTIQRTQQEDSAVYLCASSLTSNTGELFFGEGSRLTVL.

This chain connects TRBV7-9 to TRBJ1-2; D is undetermined. Germline V lookup: CDR1 SEHNR, CDR2 FQNEAQ (reference sequence). The length of the CDR3 is 13 residues. V was pared by 1 base and J by 4 bases, with 7 bases between. The CDR3 here is CASSLGQSYGYTF. In nucleotides, the CDR3 is TGTGCCAGCAGCTTAGGGCAGTCCTATGGCTACACCTTC. The full variable domain, completed using reference TRBV7-9 and TRBJ1-2, is DTGVSQNPRHKITKRGQNVTFRCDPISEHNRLYWYRQTLGQGPEFLTYFQNEAQLEKSRLLSDRFSAERPKGSFSTLEIQRTEQGDSAMYLCASSLGQSYGYTFGSGTRLTVV.

J is TRBJ1-2 and V is TRBV9; the D is unclear. The germline V and J ends were trimmed by 3 bases and 5 bases, with 14 bases remaining between them. Per germline, CDR1 SGDLS and CDR2 YYNGEE. This CDR3 is 14 amino acids long. The CDR3 nucleotides read TGTGCCAGCAGCGGACGACATTTGCCTTATGGCTACACCTTC. Translating gives CASSGRHLPYGYTF. The full variable domain, completed using reference TRBV9 and TRBJ1-2, is DSGVTQTPKHLITATGQRVTLRCSPRSGDLSVYWYQQSLDQGLQFLIQYYNGEERAKGNILERFSAQQFPDLHSELNLSSLELGDSALYFCASSGRHLPYGYTFGSGTRLTVV.

The V and J genes are TRBV2 and TRBJ2-2, with TRBD2 matching over 10 bases. V dropped 4 bases and J dropped 6; count of bases not matched to a gene: 5. The CDR3 has 15 residues. Germline loops: CDR1 SNHLY, CDR2 FYNNEI. This CDR3 is CASSGLAGVAGELFF. The CDR3 coding sequence is TGTGCCAGCAGTGGTCTAGCGGGAGTTGCCGGGGAGCTGTTTTTT.

Only a few counts were recorded for this clone. The chain recombines TRBV10-3 with TRBJ2-1; 7 bases fit TRBD1. V shed 5 bases and J 4 bases; nucleotides not matched to a gene: 8. The CDR3 extends over 15 amino acids. The V gene's germline CDR1 is ENHRY and CDR2 SYGVKD. The CDR3 DNA reads TGTGCCATCAGTTCAGACAGGGATAATTACAATGAGCAGTTCTTC. Its protein product is CAISSDRDNYNEQFF.

V usage is TRBV29-1 and J usage is TRBJ1-2; perhaps TRBD1 as D (6 bases). The V and J ends lost 3 bases and 8 bases respectively, with 13 bases between them. Germline V gene data show CDR1 as SQVTM and CDR2 as ANQGSEA. This CDR3 region has 12 residues. The CDR3 region is CSVDKQGGGYTF. CDR3 nucleotides: TGCAGCGTTGATAAACAGGGTGGAGGCTACACCTTC. Looking up the rest from reference TRBV29-1 and TRBJ1-2 gives the full variable domain: SAVISQKPSRDICQRGTSLTIQCQVDSQVTMMFWYRQQPGQSLTLIATANQGSEATYESGFVIDKFPISRPNLTFSTLTVSNMSPEDSSIYLCSVDKQGGGYTFGSGTRLTVV.

A few counts support this clone. The J gene is TRBJ2-5, the V gene TRBV10-3, with 13 bases identical to TRBD2. CDR3 size: 16 residues. The germline gives CDR1 ENHRY, CDR2 SYGVKD. The ends lost 2 bases at V and 2 bases at J; junction bases unmatched: 2. CDR3 nucleotides: TGTGCCATCAGTGAGGCGACTAGCGGGGGGCAAGAGACCCAGTACTTC. This gives the protein CAISEATSGGQETQYF.

The V call is TRBV19, the J call TRBJ2-7, with 9 positions matching TRBD1. CDR3 length: 13 amino acids. V shed 5 bases, J shed 5 bases, and the junction held 4 bases outside the gene matches. Germline values: CDR1 LNHDA, CDR2 SQIVND (reference sequence). The DNA for the CDR3 is TGTGCCAGTAGTCTGGGACAGGGAAACGAGCAGTACTTC. Its translation is CASSLGQGNEQYF. Full variable domain (missing parts from reference TRBV19 and TRBJ2-7): DGGITQSPKYLFRKEGQNVTLSCEQNLNHDAMYWYRQDPGQGLRLIYYSQIVNDFQKGDIAEGYSVSREKKESFPLTVTSAQKNPTAFYLCASSLGQGNEQYFGPGTRLTVT.

As regards this clone: At one end, the junction sequence differs from germline, possibly due to a read error. The chain couples TRBV4-2 to TRBJ2-7, with 7 bases that match TRBD1. The CDR3 totals 15 residues. CDR1 is LGHNA and CDR2 is YNFKEQ in the germline V gene. The CDR3 nucleotides are TGTGCCAGCAGCCAAGAAATCAGGGGACAGTACGGGCAGTACTTC. Its protein is CASSQEIRGQYGQYF.

The J gene is TRBJ1-3, the V gene TRBV27; TRBD1 matches 9 bases. The CDR3 contains 16 residues. The germline V gene encodes CDR1 MNHEY and CDR2 SMNVEV (reference sequence). The ends lost 4 bases at V and 0 bases at J; junction bases unmatched: 4. The CDR3 region has the DNA TGTGCCAGCAGTTCACAGGGGGCAAACTCTGGAAACACCATATATTTT. Translated, it gives CASSSQGANSGNTIYF.

The chain employs TRBV5-1 and TRBJ2-2; maybe TRBD2 (5 bases). Trimming took 6 bases from V and 0 from J, leaving 18 bases between them. The CDR3 totals 17 residues. Germline V gives CDR1 SGHRS, CDR2 YFSETQ. For the CDR3, the DNA is TGCGCCAGCACCCCCGGGGTAGCCCTTACGAACACCGGGGAGCTGTTTTTT. Translating it yields CASTPGVALTNTGELFF.

This clone was detected only a few times. The chain links TRBV7-6 to TRBJ2-1; 14 bases agree with TRBD2. The CDR3 covers 15 residues. V shed 8 bases, J shed 2 bases, and the junction held 2 bases outside the gene matches. Germline CDR1 reads SGHVS; CDR2 reads FNYEAQ. DNA of the CDR3: TGTGCCAGCGGACTAGCGGGAGGTACCTACAATGAGCAGTTCTTC. Residues: CASGLAGGTYNEQFF.

The chain recombines TRBV6-5 with TRBJ1-1; 9 bases align to TRBD1. The CDR3 sequence is 13 residues long. CDR1 MNHEY and CDR2 SVGAGI come from the germline V gene. J was trimmed by 7 bases and V by 5 bases; bases with no gene match: 5. CDR3 sequence reads: CASSHRDRVEAFF. CDR3 DNA: TGTGCCAGCAGTCATCGGGACAGGGTTGAAGCTTTCTTT.

The chain recombines TRBV10-1 with TRBJ2-1, with D possibly TRBD2 on 5 matching bases. The CDR3 has 13 residues. CDR1 and CDR2 (germline): WNHNN, SYGVQD (reference sequence). Between the trimmed V and J ends, which lost 5 bases and 8 bases, there was a span of 13 bases. Written as DNA, the CDR3 is TGCGCCAGCAGTAGGGTTGTCGGGGATGAGCAGTTCTTC. This encodes CASSRVVGDEQFF.

This chain joins TRBV4-3 and TRBJ2-6; TRBD1 is a possible D gene (6 bases). The CDR3 is made up of 15 amino acids. The germline gives CDR1 LGHNA, CDR2 YSLEER. V was cut by 6 bases and J by 4 bases, with 13 bases left in between. The CDR3 protein is CASRSTGSGANVLTF. CDR3 nucleotide sequence: TGCGCCAGCAGAAGCACAGGGAGCGGGGCCAACGTCCTGACTTTC.